These 10 T cell receptor beta chains were sequenced from one sample in a study of vaccination and CD4 T cells after COVID-19. Antigen specificity for these receptors is unknown. Cultured CD4+ T cell DNA underwent sequencing with the Oncomine TCR Beta short-read assay. TCRdb passed the PCR reads through MiXCR, listing each CDR3 protein once. Of approximately 15,000 distinct CDR3 sequences in the sample, more than 25% were seen once. Stated treatment: roughly ten-day PBMC culture with coronavirus spike peptide pools or control peptides (ViraFEST assay). The sequenced material came from cultured CD4+ T cells from blood. Receptors originate from a human donor with COVID-19.

The sample holds one count of this clonotype. The genes are TRBV2 and TRBJ2-7, with D possibly matching TRBD1 (5 bases). The CDR3 has 16 amino acids. Germline values: CDR1 SNHLY, CDR2 FYNNEI. Trimming took 2 bases from V and 6 from J, leaving 20 bases between them. CDR3 residues: CASSEWSGNREGEQYF. For the CDR3, the DNA is TGTGCCAGCAGTGAATGGTCAGGGAATAGGGAAGGCGAGCAGTACTTC.

This clonotype was observed a few times. The chain carries TRBV5-4 and TRBJ2-2; 7 nucleotides match TRBD2. The CDR3 is 16 amino acids. Trimming at V came to 4 bases and at J to 5 bases, leaving 11 bases not matched to a gene. CDR1 and CDR2 (germline): SGHNT, YYREEE (reference sequence). CDR3 in DNA: TGTGCCAGCAGCCCGGGAGGCCATGAACGAACCGGGGAGCTGTTTTTT. Translating it yields CASSPGGHERTGELFF. The complete variable domain, with remaining parts taken from reference TRBV5-4 and TRBJ2-2, reads ETGVTQSPTHLIKTRGQQVTLRCSSQSGHNTVSWYQQALGQGPQFIFQYYREEENGRGNFPPRFSGLQFPNYSSELNVNALELDDSALYLCASSPGGHERTGELFFGEGSRLTVL.

The rearrangement links TRBV5-1 to TRBJ2-5; 10 nucleotides agree with TRBD1. Germline values: CDR1 SGHRS, CDR2 YFSETQ. There are 16 residues in the CDR3. Trimming removed 2 bases from V and 5 bases from J; junction bases left unmatched: 9. The CDR3 DNA follows: TGCGCCAGCAGCTTAAGACAGGGGGCTGTAGGGGAGACCCAGTACTTC. Translating it yields CASSLRQGAVGETQYF.

The rearrangement uses TRBV5-4 and TRBJ1-1; perhaps TRBD1 as D (5 bases). CDR1 is SGHNT and CDR2 is YYREEE in the germline V gene (reference sequence). Trimming took off 4 bases at V and 6 bases at J, with 22 bases between the two ends. The CDR3 runs to 16 residues. CDR3 amino acids: CASSQGHITQSAEAFF. The CDR3 bases are TGTGCCAGCAGCCAAGGACACATTACTCAAAGCGCTGAAGCTTTCTTT.

The genes are TRBV11-2 and TRBJ2-3; 8 nucleotides align to TRBD2. V was pared by 4 bases and J by 2 bases, with 14 bases of the junction left unmatched. CDR3 length: 18 amino acids. Germline lookup yields CDR1 SGHAT and CDR2 FQNNGV. CDR3 amino acids: CASSYLGRGLGLTDTQYF. CDR3 DNA: TGTGCCAGCAGCTACCTGGGAAGGGGACTAGGGCTCACAGATACGCAGTATTTT.

The rearrangement links TRBV28 to TRBJ1-6; D call uncertain. In germline, CDR1 is MDHEN, CDR2 SYDVKM. Trimming cost V 1 base and J 2 bases, with 9 bases left between them. The CDR3 is 16 residues long. CDR3 region: CASSLSDRTYNSPLHF. In DNA form, the CDR3 reads TGTGCCAGCAGTTTATCAGATCGGACCTATAATTCACCCCTCCACTTT.

This clonotype is deemed medium-sized (0.01 to 0.1%). The chain is built from TRBV19 and TRBJ1-6; 9 bases are a match to TRBD1. Trimming removed 8 bases from V and 9 bases from J; junction bases left unmatched: 8. The CDR3 spans 14 residues. Germline V gene lookup returns CDR1 LNHDA and CDR2 SQIVND (reference sequence). CDR3 amino acids: CASARDRDSSPLHF. CDR3 coding DNA: TGTGCCAGTGCTCGGGACAGGGATTCTTCACCCCTCCACTTT.

The chain joins TRBV6-1 to TRBJ2-7; 9 nucleotides match TRBD1. Losses at the gene ends were 6 bases for V and 1 base for J; bases not matched to a gene: 13. CDR3 length: 17 residues. Per germline, CDR1 MNHNS and CDR2 SASEGT. For the CDR3, the DNA is TGTGCCAGCAGGCGAGACTTTCGTGGGACAGGGTCCTACGAGCAGTACTTC. Its protein product is CASRRDFRGTGSYEQYF.

This clonotype was detected only a few times. The germline gene is not matched at one end of the junction; a read error may be the cause. The rearrangement joins TRBV7-7 to TRBJ2-2; the D gene is possibly TRBD2 (5 bases). Germline-derived CDR1 and CDR2 are SSHAT and FNYEAQ (reference sequence). The CDR3 consists of 13 residues. The CDR3 loop is CASSLEGTGELFF. CDR3 DNA: TGTGCTAGCAGCTTAGAGGGTACCGGGGAGCTGTTTTTT.

A few counts support this clonotype. This chain uses TRBV6-1 with TRBJ2-7; D not certain. In germline, CDR1 is MNHNS, CDR2 SASEGT. This CDR3 contains 11 residues. Between the trimmed V and J ends, which lost 6 bases and 3 bases, there was a span of 6 bases. The CDR3 coding sequence is TGTGCCAGCAGCTCATACTACGAGCAGTACTTC. Translating it yields CASSSYYEQYF.